This is a list of T cell receptor beta chains from one sample in a study of blood T cell repertoires in COVID-19. Data came from immunoSEQ multiplex PCR; TCRdb stores just in-frame clones and leaves some out. The sample holds 150,000 to 200,000 clones; just over 85% are singletons and the top ten take around 8.6%. Sample: peripheral blood. These receptors were obtained from a man between 50 and 59 years old with active or convalescent COVID-19. The CDR3 runs from the conserved cysteine through the conserved F or W. D genes are given only for firm matches. Only part of the rows carry a size: once, few, many, or a class if the clone is expanded.

v_gene	j_gene	abundance	d_gene	CDR3nt	CDR3aa
TRBV28	TRBJ1-3	NA	NA	TGTGCCAGTATTCCCTCCCGGGGGAGCTCTGGAAACACCATATATTTT	CASIPSRGSSGNTIYF
TRBV5-5	TRBJ2-3	NA	TRBD2	TGTGCCAGCACCACCGGGACTAGCTTTGATACGCAGTATTTT	CASTTGTSFDTQYF
TRBV6-1	TRBJ2-1	NA	NA	TGTGCCAGCAGTGAAAGGGGGGGAGGTACTTACAATGAGCAGTTCTTC	CASSERGGGTYNEQFF
TRBV10-3	TRBJ1-4	NA	NA	TGTGCCATCAGTGAGTCGACAGTCCTTAATGAAAAACTGTTTTTT	CAISESTVLNEKLFF
TRBV27	TRBJ2-3	once	TRBD2	TGTGCCAGCAGTTCCATAGCGGGAGTAGGTACGCAGTATTTT	CASSSIAGVGTQYF
TRBV19	TRBJ2-1	NA	NA	TGTGCCAGTAGTATTGGCCCCCAGGAGGCTGAGCAGTTCTTC	CASSIGPQEAEQFF
TRBV2	TRBJ1-5	once	TRBD1	TGTGCCAGCAGCGGGACAGGATCCAATCAGCCCCAGCATTTT	CASSGTGSNQPQHF
TRBV30	TRBJ2-7	NA	NA	TGTGCCAGGGGGGCAGGGTTCGGCTCCTACGAGCAGTACTTC	CARGAGFGSYEQYF
TRBV2	TRBJ1-3	NA	NA	TGTGCCAGCAGTGAACGAGCTGCGGTCTCTGGAAACACCATATATTTT	CASSERAAVSGNTIYF
TRBV30	TRBJ1-5	NA	NA	TGTGCCTGGAGTGTACGGAGTTTACCGCATCAGCCCCAGCATTTT	CAWSVRSLPHQPQHF
TRBV6-2/TRBV6-3	TRBJ2-3	few	NA	TGTGCCAGCAGTTACTCCAGGGTTCAAGATACGCAGTATTTT	CASSYSRVQDTQYF
TRBV15	TRBJ2-3	NA	TRBD2	TGTGCCACCACTACGCGGGAGGCAGATACGCAGTATTTT	CATTTREADTQYF
TRBV4-1	TRBJ1-1	NA	NA	TGCGCCAGCAGCCTAGACGACAACTCGAACACTGAAGCTTTCTTT	CASSLDDNSNTEAFF
TRBV4-2	TRBJ2-7	NA	TRBD1	TGTGCCAGCAGCCAACCGGGACAGGGCGTCTACGAGCAGTACTTC	CASSQPGQGVYEQYF
TRBV25-1	TRBJ2-1	NA	TRBD2	TGTGCCAGCAGTGAAACACTAGCGGACCCTCGGGAGCAGTTCTTC	CASSETLADPREQFF
TRBV6-5	TRBJ1-1	NA	NA	TGTGCCAGCAGAGGGGCCAGGCTGAACACTGAAGCTTTCTTT	CASRGARLNTEAFF
TRBV11-3	TRBJ1-3	NA	NA	TGTGCCAGCAGCCCCGGGGACTCTGGAAACACCATATATTTT	CASSPGDSGNTIYF
TRBV9	TRBJ1-1	few	TRBD1	TGTGCCAGCAGCGACCGACAGGGCATGAACACTGAAGCTTTCTTT	CASSDRQGMNTEAFF
TRBV7-2	TRBJ2-4	NA	NA	TGTGCCAGCAGCCCCCAGAAAAACATTCAGTACTTC	CASSPQKNIQYF
TRBV7-9	TRBJ1-1	NA	NA	TGTGCCAGCAGCTTAGCGAGGGTTTCGGTTTCGGGGACTGAAGCTTTCTTT	CASSLARVSVSGTEAFF
TRBV5-4	TRBJ2-3	NA	TRBD1	TGTGCCAGCAGCGAACGACAGGGGCGGACAGATACGCAGTATTTT	CASSERQGRTDTQYF
TRBV6-4	TRBJ2-3	NA	TRBD2	TGTGCCAGCAGTTTGGGACTAGCGGGAAGCACAGATACGCAGTATTTT	CASSLGLAGSTDTQYF
TRBV10-3	TRBJ1-1	NA	NA	TGTGCCATCAGTGAGTCGGGTGGGGGACTTAACACTGAAGCTTTCTTT	CAISESGGGLNTEAFF
TRBV18	TRBJ1-1	NA	TRBD1	TGTGCCAGCTCAACAGGACAGGAGGTCCAAGCTTTCTTT	CASSTGQEVQAFF
TRBV6-5	TRBJ1-3	NA	TRBD1	TGTGCCAGCACCACAGGGGACTCTGGAAACACCATATATTTT	CASTTGDSGNTIYF
TRBV2	TRBJ2-1	NA	NA	TGTGCCAGCAGCCTACTGGCGACAAGTACGAATGAGCAGTTCTTC	CASSLLATSTNEQFF
TRBV6-5	TRBJ2-5	few	NA	TGTGCCAGCAGTTATGCCCAGTGGGAGACCCAGTACTTC	CASSYAQWETQYF
TRBV7-9	TRBJ1-5	NA	NA	TGTGCCAGCAGCTTGCAGGCTGGTCAGCCCCAGCATTTT	CASSLQAGQPQHF
TRBV29-1	TRBJ1-4	NA	NA	TGCAGCGTTCGAACGAGTGAAAAACTGTTTTTT	CSVRTSEKLFF
TRBV5-1	TRBJ2-1	NA	TRBD2	TGCGCCAGCAGGCCCCTAGCGGGAGGGGGCAATGAGCAGTTCTTC	CASRPLAGGGNEQFF
TRBV7-9	TRBJ1-6	NA	NA	TGTGCCAGCAGCTTAGCACCAAAAACAGCCTTCTATAATTCACCCCTCCACTTT	CASSLAPKTAFYNSPLHF
TRBV7-6	TRBJ2-7	NA	TRBD1	TGTGCCAGCAGCCCCTCCGGGACAGGGGGGGTCTACGAGCAGTACTTC	CASSPSGTGGVYEQYF
TRBV9	TRBJ1-3	NA	NA	TGTGCCAGCAGCGTAGGGGCGCAGGGTAAGGGAAACACCATATATTTT	CASSVGAQGKGNTIYF
TRBV6-5	TRBJ2-3	once	TRBD1	TGTGCCAGCATGAGGGACAGCAACACAGATACGCAGTATTTT	CASMRDSNTDTQYF
TRBV11-2	TRBJ1-4	NA	NA	TGTGCCAGCAGCTTGGGAAGGGGACAAGCAACTAATGAAAAACTGTTTTTT	CASSLGRGQATNEKLFF
TRBV19	TRBJ1-2	NA	NA	TGTGCCAGTAAGTCGAGAACCAACTATGGCTACACCTTC	CASKSRTNYGYTF
TRBV5-1	TRBJ2-5	NA	TRBD1	TGCGCCAGCAGCTTGGCCCCGGGACAGCAAGAGACCCAGTACTTC	CASSLAPGQQETQYF
TRBV5-6	TRBJ2-2	NA	NA	TGTGCCAGCAGCTTGTCACTAGCTGGAACCGGGGAGCTGTTTTTT	CASSLSLAGTGELFF
TRBV6-5	TRBJ1-2	NA	TRBD1	TGTGCCAGCAGACAAACCGGGACAGGGGGGTTAAGCTACACCTTC	CASRQTGTGGLSYTF
TRBV7-9	TRBJ1-2	NA	NA	TGTGCCAGCAGCCACTCGGCGACAGAAAACTATGGCTACACCTTC	CASSHSATENYGYTF
TRBV15	TRBJ1-2	NA	NA	TGTGCCACCGGGGGCAGGGGTTATGGCTACACCTTC	CATGGRGYGYTF
TRBV19	TRBJ1-1	NA	TRBD1	TGTGCCAGTACTCCTCGGACAGGGGAGAACACTGAAGCTTTCTTT	CASTPRTGENTEAFF
TRBV14	TRBJ2-3	few	TRBD1	TGTGCCAGCAGCCAAAAACAGGGGGCTACGCAGTATTTT	CASSQKQGATQYF
TRBV28	TRBJ1-6	NA	TRBD1	TGTGCCAGCAGTTCCCCGGGACAGGGCTCACCCCTCCACTTT	CASSSPGQGSPLHF
TRBV5-5	TRBJ2-7	NA	NA	TGTGCCAGCACCACGGGGGGCGCCTACGAGCAGTACTTC	CASTTGGAYEQYF
TRBV19	TRBJ2-7	NA	TRBD1	TGTGCCAGTAGTACCGGGACAGGGGCTACCGAGCAGTACTTC	CASSTGTGATEQYF
TRBV6-2/TRBV6-3	TRBJ1-4	few	TRBD1	TGTGCCAGCAGTTACACCCGGGACAGGATCTTGGGAGAAAAACTGTTTTTT	CASSYTRDRILGEKLFF
TRBV10-2	TRBJ1-3	NA	TRBD1	TGCGCCAGCGGATCCGGGACAGGAGATTTTTACGGAAACACCATATATTTT	CASGSGTGDFYGNTIYF
TRBV27	TRBJ2-7	NA	TRBD1	TGTGCCAGCAGTTTGGAGTATCAACAGGGGACCCCCTACGAGCAGTACTTC	CASSLEYQQGTPYEQYF
TRBV7-9	TRBJ2-1	once	TRBD2	TGTGCCAGCAGCCCCCCGCGACTAGCGGGGGTCCCCGGGAATGAGCAGTTCTTC	CASSPPRLAGVPGNEQFF
TRBV5-4	TRBJ2-3	NA	TRBD2	TGTGCCAGCAGCATTAGCGGGACCGGTACGCAGTATTTT	CASSISGTGTQYF
TRBV4-2	TRBJ1-4	NA	TRBD1	TGTGCCAGCAGCCAATCGACAGGGGATGAAAAACTGTTTTTT	CASSQSTGDEKLFF
TRBV19	TRBJ1-5	NA	NA	TGTGCCAGTAGTTCAGGGTTGTTGGCGCCCCAGCATTTT	CASSSGLLAPQHF
TRBV28	TRBJ2-3	NA	TRBD2	TGTGCCAGCAGACCCCATACTTCTAGCGGGGGGGCCGTAGATACGCAGTATTTT	CASRPHTSSGGAVDTQYF
TRBV2	TRBJ1-2	NA	TRBD1	TGTGCCAGCAGTGAGAGACAGGGGGCGGTTGGCTATGGCTACACCTTC	CASSERQGAVGYGYTF